This passage covers 22 T cell receptor beta chains from one sample sequenced in a study of CXCR3-negative and CXCR3-positive naive CD8 T cells. UMI-labeled 5' RACE TRB cDNA libraries were prepared from the cells. TCRdb re-called the 5' RACE reads and catalogs CDR3 proteins one per entry, DNA excluded. Its table lists some 38,000 distinct CDR3 sequences. The sequencing input was memory CD8+ T cells from blood. These receptors were obtained from a human donor in good health. Some clones in this sample may be carry-over from other donors' samples.

The rearrangement uses TRBV6-6 and TRBJ2-7; TCRdb's D call of TRBD1 is untestable without DNA. The CDR3 consists of 14 residues. Germline V gene lookup returns CDR1 MNHNY and CDR2 SVGAGI (reference sequence). The CDR3 here is CASRPNDRLLEQYF.

The chain joins TRBV29-1 to TRBJ2-2. CDR1 and CDR2 (germline): SQVTM, ANQGSEA. The CDR3 spans 12 residues. Here the CDR3 reads CSVAGRPGELFF.

V gene TRBV7-2 combines with J gene TRBJ2-7; the D gene TCRdb calls, TRBD1, cannot be checked with no DNA. Germline lookup yields CDR1 SGHTA and CDR2 FQGNSA. The CDR3 totals 13 residues. CDR3 protein: CASQGTSSYEQYF.

The V gene is TRBV6-6, the J gene TRBJ2-1; TCRdb's D gene call, TRBD1, goes unchecked for lack of DNA. The length of the CDR3 is 16 residues. Germline CDR1 is MNHNY and CDR2 is SVGAGI (reference sequence). CDR3 in amino acids: CASSYPLDVVHDQQFF.

The gene calls are TRBV29-1 and TRBJ2-7; TCRdb lists TRBD1, though no DNA is available to test this call. In germline, CDR1 is SQVTM, CDR2 ANQGSEA. CDR3 length equals 13 residues. Here the CDR3 reads CSVESGHLYEQYF.

The chain combines TRBV20-1 with TRBJ2-5; TCRdb names TRBD1, which stays unverified in the absence of DNA. The CDR3 loop spans 14 amino acids. CDR1 and CDR2 (germline): DFQATT, SNEGSKA (reference sequence). CDR3 loop: CSASGAGTQETQYF.

This sequence joins TRBV7-9 and TRBJ2-7; lacking DNA, the TRBD1 call made by TCRdb goes unchecked. In germline, CDR1 is SEHNR, CDR2 FQNEAQ (reference sequence). The CDR3 consists of 12 residues. CDR3 residues: CASSRQGYEQYF.

The V call is TRBV29-1, the J call TRBJ2-2. Per germline, CDR1 SQVTM and CDR2 ANQGSEA. The CDR3 spans 13 residues. The CDR3 region is CSANLANTGELFF.

The genes are TRBV6-4 and TRBJ2-3. The germline V gene has CDR1 MRHNA and CDR2 SNTAGT. This CDR3 spans 14 amino acids. The CDR3 region is CASSDAGGTDTQYF.

V gene TRBV6-2 or TRBV6-3 combines with J gene TRBJ2-7; TCRdb lists TRBD1, though no DNA is available to test this call. The CDR3 loop spans 12 amino acids. Germline V gives CDR1 MNHEY, CDR2 SVGEGT. The CDR3 here is CASSPLQNEQYF.

This chain links TRBV13 with TRBJ2-7. CDR1 and CDR2 from the germline V gene are PRHDT and FYEKMQ (reference sequence). The CDR3 has 13 residues. The CDR3 protein is CASSPRTNVEQYF.

This clonotype counts as medium-sized by frequency. The CDR3 is CASSLRGHNEQFF. The chain links TRBV11-3 to TRBJ2-1; TCRdb indicates TRBD1, and absent DNA this call remains unverified. The length of the CDR3 is 13 residues. Germline CDR1 SGHNT, CDR2 YENEEA.

The genes are TRBV4-1 and TRBJ1-1; with no DNA, the TCRdb D assignment of TRBD1 cannot be verified. The CDR3 has 15 residues. Germline V CDR1 and CDR2: MGHRA, YSYEKL. CDR3 amino acids: CASGQIQGGNTEAFF.

The chain joins TRBV24-1 to TRBJ2-7; no DNA is available, so the TRBD2 call from TCRdb remains unchecked. This CDR3 has 16 residues. Germline CDR1 is KGHDR and CDR2 is SFDVKD. This chain's CDR3 is CATSDVKDIAGGEQYF.

The V call is TRBV20-1, the J call TRBJ2-7; TCRdb selects TRBD1, and the lack of DNA leaves this call unchecked. The CDR3 length is 14 residues. CDR1 is DFQATT and CDR2 is SNEGSKA in the germline V gene (reference sequence). This chain's CDR3 is CSARSQGASYEQYF.

V and J are TRBV29-1 and TRBJ2-3; without DNA, the TCRdb call of TRBD1 cannot be checked. In germline, CDR1 is SQVTM, CDR2 ANQGSEA. This CDR3 contains 13 residues. Here the CDR3 reads CSVELQGEDTQYF.

The genes are TRBV4-3 and TRBJ2-7; TCRdb reports TRBD1, a call that lacks DNA to check it against. The V gene's germline CDR1 is LGHNA and CDR2 YSLEER. This CDR3 comprises 16 residues. The CDR3: CPSSQDYGTGGYEQYF.

J is TRBJ2-3 and V is TRBV6-5; TCRdb gives TRBD1 as the D gene, but with no DNA this cannot be confirmed. CDR1 and CDR2 from the germline V gene are MNHEY and SVGAGI. CDR3 size: 15 residues. CDR3: CASLFWGQERYTQYF.

J is TRBJ2-3 and V is TRBV7-8; without DNA, the TCRdb call of TRBD2 cannot be checked. Germline assignment: CDR1 SGHVS and CDR2 FQNEAQ. The CDR3 has 16 amino acids. CDR3 sequence reads: CASSPASSGGTDTQYF.

This CDR3 is CASSFSDTQYF. This sequence joins TRBV12-3 or TRBV12-4 and TRBJ2-3. This CDR3 has 11 amino acids.

The chain carries TRBV15 and TRBJ2-2. Germline V gives CDR1 LNHNV, CDR2 YYDKDF (reference sequence). This CDR3 contains 17 residues. This chain's CDR3 is CATSREWPSGNTGELFF.

The rearrangement joins TRBV6-6 to TRBJ1-5. Germline CDR1 MNHNY, CDR2 SVGAGI (reference sequence). The CDR3 extends over 13 amino acids. The CDR3 spells CASSYPPGQPQHF.